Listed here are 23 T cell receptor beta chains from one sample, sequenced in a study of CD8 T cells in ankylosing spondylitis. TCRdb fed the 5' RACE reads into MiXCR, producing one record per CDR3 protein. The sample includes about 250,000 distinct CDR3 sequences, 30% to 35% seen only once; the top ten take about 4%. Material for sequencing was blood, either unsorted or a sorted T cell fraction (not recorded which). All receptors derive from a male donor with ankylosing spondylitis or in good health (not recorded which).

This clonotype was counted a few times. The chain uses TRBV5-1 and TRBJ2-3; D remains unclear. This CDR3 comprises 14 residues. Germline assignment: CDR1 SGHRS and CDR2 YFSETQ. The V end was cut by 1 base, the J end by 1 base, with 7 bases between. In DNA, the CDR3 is TGCGCCAGCAGCTTGTCCACCCGCACAGATACGCAGTATTTT. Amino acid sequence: CASSLSTRTDTQYF.

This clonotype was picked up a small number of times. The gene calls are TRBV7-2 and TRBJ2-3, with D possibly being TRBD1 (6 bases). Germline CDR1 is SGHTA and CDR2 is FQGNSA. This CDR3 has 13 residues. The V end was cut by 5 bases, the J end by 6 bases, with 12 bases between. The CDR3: CASSRQGKDTQYF. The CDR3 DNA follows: TGTGCCAGCAGCCGTCAGGGGAAGGATACGCAGTATTTT.

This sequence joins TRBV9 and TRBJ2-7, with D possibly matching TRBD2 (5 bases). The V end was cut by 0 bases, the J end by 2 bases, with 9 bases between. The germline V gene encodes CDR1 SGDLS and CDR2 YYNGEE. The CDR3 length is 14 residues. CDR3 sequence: CASSVGLGAYEQYF. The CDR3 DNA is TGTGCCAGCAGCGTAGGCCTCGGGGCCTACGAGCAGTACTTC.

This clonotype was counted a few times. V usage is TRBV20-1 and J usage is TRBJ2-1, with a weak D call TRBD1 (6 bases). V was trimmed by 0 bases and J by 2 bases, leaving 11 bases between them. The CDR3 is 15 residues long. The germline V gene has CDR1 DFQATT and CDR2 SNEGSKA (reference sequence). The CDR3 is CSARDIRGPYNEQFF. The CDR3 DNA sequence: TGCAGTGCTAGAGATATCAGGGGACCCTACAATGAGCAGTTCTTC.

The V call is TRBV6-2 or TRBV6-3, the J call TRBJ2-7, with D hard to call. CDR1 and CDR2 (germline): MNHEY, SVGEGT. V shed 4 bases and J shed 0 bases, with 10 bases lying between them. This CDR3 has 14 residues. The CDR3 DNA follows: TGTGCCAGCAGTTCCGGGTCCCGCTCCTACGAGCAGTACTTC. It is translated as CASSSGSRSYEQYF.

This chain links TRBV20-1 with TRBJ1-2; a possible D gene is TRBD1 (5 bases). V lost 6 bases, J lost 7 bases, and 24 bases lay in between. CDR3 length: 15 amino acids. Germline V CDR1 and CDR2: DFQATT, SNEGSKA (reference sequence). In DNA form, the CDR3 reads TGCAGTGCAACAACCTCCGGGGCCCTCGTCGGTGGCTACACCTTC. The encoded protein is CSATTSGALVGGYTF.

The CDR3 here is CSALGVGTLSDGYTF. The DNA for the CDR3 is TGCAGTGCTTTGGGGGTCGGGACCCTCAGTGATGGCTACACCTTC. This chain uses TRBV20-1 with TRBJ1-2, with D possibly matching TRBD1 (5 bases). Trimming removed 5 bases at V and 6 bases at J, with 22 bases between. Germline CDR1 and CDR2: DFQATT and SNEGSKA (reference sequence). This CDR3 has 15 residues.

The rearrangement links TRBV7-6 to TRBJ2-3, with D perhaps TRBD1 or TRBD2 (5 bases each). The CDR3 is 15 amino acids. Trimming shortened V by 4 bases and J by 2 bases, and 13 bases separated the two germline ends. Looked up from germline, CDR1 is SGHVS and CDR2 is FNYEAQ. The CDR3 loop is CASSSGTDSTDTQYF. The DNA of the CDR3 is TGTGCCAGCAGCTCCGGGACGGACTCCACAGATACGCAGTATTTT. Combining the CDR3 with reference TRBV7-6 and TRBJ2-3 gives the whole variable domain GAGVSQSPRYKVTKRGQDVALRCDPISGHVSLYWYRQALGQGPEFLTYFNYEAQQDKSGLPNDRFSAERPEGSISTLTIQRTEQRDSAMYRCASSSGTDSTDTQYFGPGTRLTVL.

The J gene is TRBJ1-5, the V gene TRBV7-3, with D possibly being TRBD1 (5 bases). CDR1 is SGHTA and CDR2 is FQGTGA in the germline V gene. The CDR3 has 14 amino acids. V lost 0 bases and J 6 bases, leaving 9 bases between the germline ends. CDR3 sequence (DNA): TGTGCCAGCAGCTTAACTGGGGCGGGTCAGCCCCAGCATTTT. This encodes CASSLTGAGQPQHF.

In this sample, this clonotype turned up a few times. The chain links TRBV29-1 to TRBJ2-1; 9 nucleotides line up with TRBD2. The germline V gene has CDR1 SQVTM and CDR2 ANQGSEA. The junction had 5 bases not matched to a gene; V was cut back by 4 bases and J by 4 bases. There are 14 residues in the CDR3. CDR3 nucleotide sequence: TGCAGCGTTGTCTCGAGCGGGGGGTACAATGAGCAGTTCTTC. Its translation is CSVVSSGGYNEQFF.

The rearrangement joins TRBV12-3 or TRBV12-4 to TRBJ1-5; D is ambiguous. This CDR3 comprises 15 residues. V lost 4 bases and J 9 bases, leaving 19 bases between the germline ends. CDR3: CASSWSVGKRMPQHF. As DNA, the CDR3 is TGTGCCAGCAGTTGGTCTGTAGGCAAGCGGATGCCCCAGCATTTT.

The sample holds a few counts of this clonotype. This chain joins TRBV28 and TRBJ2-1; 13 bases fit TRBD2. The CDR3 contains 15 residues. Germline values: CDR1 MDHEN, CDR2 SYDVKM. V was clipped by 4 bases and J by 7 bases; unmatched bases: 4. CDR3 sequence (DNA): TGTGCCAGCAGTTCACTAGCGGGGGGGCCAAATGAGCAGTTCTTC. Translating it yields CASSSLAGGPNEQFF.

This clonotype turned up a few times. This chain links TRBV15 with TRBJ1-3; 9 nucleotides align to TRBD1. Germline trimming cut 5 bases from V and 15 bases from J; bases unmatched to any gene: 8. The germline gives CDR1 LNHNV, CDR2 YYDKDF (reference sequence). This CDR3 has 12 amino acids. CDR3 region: CATSDGTGSKYF. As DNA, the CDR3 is TGTGCCACCAGCGACGGGACAGGGTCTAAATATTTT.

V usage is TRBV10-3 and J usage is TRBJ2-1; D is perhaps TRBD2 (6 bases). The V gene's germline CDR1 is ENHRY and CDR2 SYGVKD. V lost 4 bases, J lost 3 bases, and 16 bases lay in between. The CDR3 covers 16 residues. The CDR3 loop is CAISGLFLEGYNEQFF. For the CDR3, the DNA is TGTGCCATCAGTGGGTTGTTCTTGGAGGGCTACAATGAGCAGTTCTTC.

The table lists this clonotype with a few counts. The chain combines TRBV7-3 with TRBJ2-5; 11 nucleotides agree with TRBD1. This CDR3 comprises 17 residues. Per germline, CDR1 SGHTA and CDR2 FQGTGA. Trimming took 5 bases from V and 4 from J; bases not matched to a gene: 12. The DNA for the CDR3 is TGTGCCAGCAGCGAAATGATGCTGGACAGGGGGCGAGAGACCCAGTACTTC. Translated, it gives CASSEMMLDRGRETQYF.

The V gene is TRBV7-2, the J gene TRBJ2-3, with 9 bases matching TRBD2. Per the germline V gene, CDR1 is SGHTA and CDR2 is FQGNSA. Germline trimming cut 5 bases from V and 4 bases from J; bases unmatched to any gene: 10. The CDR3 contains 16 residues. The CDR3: CASSQGGGGAADTQYF. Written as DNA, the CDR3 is TGTGCCAGCAGCCAAGGAGGCGGGGGGGCCGCAGATACGCAGTATTTT.

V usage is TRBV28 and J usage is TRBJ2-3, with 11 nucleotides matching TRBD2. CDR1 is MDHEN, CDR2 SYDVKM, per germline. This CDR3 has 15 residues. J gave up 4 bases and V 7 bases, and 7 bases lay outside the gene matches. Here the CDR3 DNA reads TGTGCCAGCAACTTACTAGCGGGGGCCCCAGATACGCAGTATTTT. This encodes CASNLLAGAPDTQYF.

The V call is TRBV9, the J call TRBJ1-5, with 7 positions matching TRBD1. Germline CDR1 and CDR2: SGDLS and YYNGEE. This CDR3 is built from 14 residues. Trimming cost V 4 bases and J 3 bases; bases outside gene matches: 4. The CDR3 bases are TGTGCCAGCAGCATAGGACAGGACAATCAGCCCCAGCATTTT. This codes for CASSIGQDNQPQHF.

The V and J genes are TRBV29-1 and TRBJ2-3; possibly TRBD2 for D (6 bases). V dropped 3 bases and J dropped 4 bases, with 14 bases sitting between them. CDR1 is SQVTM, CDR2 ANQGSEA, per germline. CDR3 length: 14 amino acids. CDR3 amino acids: CSVDEVLAADTQYF. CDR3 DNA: TGCAGCGTTGATGAGGTGTTAGCGGCAGATACGCAGTATTTT.

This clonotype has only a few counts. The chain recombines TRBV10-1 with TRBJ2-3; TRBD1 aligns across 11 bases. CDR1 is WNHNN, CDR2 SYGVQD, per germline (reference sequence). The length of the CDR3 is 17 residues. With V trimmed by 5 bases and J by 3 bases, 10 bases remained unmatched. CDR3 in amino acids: CASSYLQDRGPTDTQYF. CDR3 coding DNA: TGCGCCAGCAGTTATCTTCAGGACAGGGGGCCGACAGATACGCAGTATTTT.

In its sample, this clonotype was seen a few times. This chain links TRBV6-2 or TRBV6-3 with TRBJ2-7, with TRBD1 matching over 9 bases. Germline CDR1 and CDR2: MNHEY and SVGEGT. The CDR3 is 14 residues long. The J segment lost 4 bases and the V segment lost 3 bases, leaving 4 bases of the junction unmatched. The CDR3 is CASSYSTGGYEQYF. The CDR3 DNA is TGTGCCAGCAGTTATTCGACAGGGGGTTACGAGCAGTACTTC.

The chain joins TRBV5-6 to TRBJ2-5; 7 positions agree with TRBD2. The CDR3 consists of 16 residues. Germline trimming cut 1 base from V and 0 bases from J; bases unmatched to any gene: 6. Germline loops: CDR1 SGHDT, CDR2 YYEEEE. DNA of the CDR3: TGTGCCAGCAGCTTGCTTCAAGCGGGATACCAAGAGACCCAGTACTTC. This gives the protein CASSLLQAGYQETQYF.

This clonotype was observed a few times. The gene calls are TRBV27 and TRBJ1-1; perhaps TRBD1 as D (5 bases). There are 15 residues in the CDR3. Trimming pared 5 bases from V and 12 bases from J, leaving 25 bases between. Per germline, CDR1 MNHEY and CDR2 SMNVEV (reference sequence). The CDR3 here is CASSAYRDLWMGSFF. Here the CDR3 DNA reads TGTGCCAGCAGTGCATACCGGGACCTCTGGATGGGATCTTTCTTT.